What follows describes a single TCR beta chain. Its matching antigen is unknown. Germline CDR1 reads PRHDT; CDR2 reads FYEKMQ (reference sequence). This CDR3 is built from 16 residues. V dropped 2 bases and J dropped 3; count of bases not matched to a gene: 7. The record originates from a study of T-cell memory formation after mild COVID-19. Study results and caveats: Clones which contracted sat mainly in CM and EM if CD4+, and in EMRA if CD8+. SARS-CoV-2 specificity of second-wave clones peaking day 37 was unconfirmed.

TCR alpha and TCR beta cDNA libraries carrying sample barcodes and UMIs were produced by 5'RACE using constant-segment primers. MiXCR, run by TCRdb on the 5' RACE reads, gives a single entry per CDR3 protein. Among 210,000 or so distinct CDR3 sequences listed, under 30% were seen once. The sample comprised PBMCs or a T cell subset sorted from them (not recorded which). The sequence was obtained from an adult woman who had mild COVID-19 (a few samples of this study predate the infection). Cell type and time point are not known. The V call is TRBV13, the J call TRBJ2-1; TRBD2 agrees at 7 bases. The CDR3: CASSLSTRGSYNEQFF. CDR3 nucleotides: TGTGCCAGCAGCTTAAGCACTCGCGGGAGCTACAATGAGCAGTTCTTC.